The 13 T cell receptor beta chains presented below share a single source sample, sequenced in a study of T cell repertoires in cytomegalovirus infection. Each CDR3 protein gets one entry after TCRdb re-called the reads with MiXCR. Found here are 450,000 to 550,000 distinct CDR3 sequences, 16% of them singletons; the top ten hold more than 20%. Sequenced: CD8+ T cells from PBMCs. The receptors were gathered from a human donor in good health (CMV status not recorded). Some clones in this sample may be carry-over from other donors' samples.

This clonotype showed up many times. J is TRBJ2-7 and V is TRBV7-8, with unresolved D. Germline CDR1 is SGHVS and CDR2 is FQNEAQ. Trimming left V 3 bases short and J 3 bases short, with 9 bases between. The CDR3 totals 13 residues. The CDR3 coding sequence is TGTGCCAGCAGCTTCGGCGAATACTACGAGCAGTACTTC. The encoded protein is CASSFGEYYEQYF.

The sample holds a few counts of this clonotype. The rearrangement uses TRBV5-6 and TRBJ1-2, with D uncertain. Between the trimmed V and J ends, which lost 4 bases and 7 bases, there was a span of 14 bases. This CDR3 has 13 residues. CDR1 is SGHDT, CDR2 YYEEEE, per germline. The CDR3 reads CASSIRGEAGYTF. The CDR3 nucleotides read TGTGCCAGCAGCATCCGGGGAGAGGCTGGCTACACCTTC. The variable domain in full, completed from reference TRBV5-6 and TRBJ1-2, reads DAGVTQSPTHLIKTRGQQVTLRCSPKSGHDTVSWYQQALGQGPQFIFQYYEEEERQRGNFPDRFSGHQFPNYSSELNVNALLLGDSALYLCASSIRGEAGYTFGSGTRLTVV.

There are many counts of this clonotype. The chain employs TRBV11-2 and TRBJ2-7; D is unresolved. CDR1 SGHAT and CDR2 FQNNGV come from the germline V gene. CDR3 size: 14 residues. Trimming cost V 0 bases and J 0 bases, with 6 bases left between them. The CDR3 bases are TGTGCCAGCAGCTTAGAAGGGCCCTCCTACGAGCAGTACTTC. Translated: CASSLEGPSYEQYF.

This clonotype was counted many times. V is TRBV7-9 and J is TRBJ2-3; the D call may be TRBD1 or TRBD2 (5 bases each). The germline gives CDR1 SEHNR, CDR2 FQNEAQ (reference sequence). This CDR3 spans 15 amino acids. V lost 10 bases, J lost 2 bases, and 19 bases lay in between. CDR3 sequence (DNA): TGTGCCATCCGGGACGGCGGGTACCTCACAGATACGCAGTATTTT. The encoded protein is CAIRDGGYLTDTQYF.

The chain carries TRBV9 and TRBJ2-3, with D possibly matching TRBD1 (5 bases). The CDR3 length is 14 residues. Trimming cost V 3 bases and J 2 bases, with 10 bases left between them. In germline, CDR1 is SGDLS, CDR2 YYNGEE. The CDR3 spells CASSADSNTDTQYF. As DNA, the CDR3 is TGTGCCAGCAGCGCAGACAGCAACACAGATACGCAGTATTTT.

J is TRBJ2-7 and V is TRBV27; 9 positions agree with TRBD1. The length of the CDR3 is 14 residues. CDR1 and CDR2 (germline): MNHEY, SMNVEV (reference sequence). Unmatched junction bases numbered 5, after V lost 5 bases and J lost 3 bases. This CDR3 reads CASSAGQGIYEQYF. In DNA form, the CDR3 reads TGTGCCAGCAGTGCGGGACAGGGTATCTACGAGCAGTACTTC.

This clonotype occurred a few times. V gene TRBV28 combines with J gene TRBJ1-5, with D perhaps matching TRBD1 (6 bases). The CDR3 totals 15 residues. V was trimmed by 2 bases and J by 0 bases, leaving 8 bases between them. The V gene's germline CDR1 is MDHEN and CDR2 SYDVKM. For the CDR3, the DNA is TGTGCCAGCAGTTTAAACAGGGATAGCAATCAGCCCCAGCATTTT. Protein sequence: CASSLNRDSNQPQHF.

This clonotype was seen many times. This chain links TRBV7-3 with TRBJ2-3; D may be TRBD1 (5 bases). The CDR3 loop spans 13 amino acids. In germline, CDR1 is SGHTA, CDR2 FQGTGA. Trimming stripped 4 bases from V and 9 bases from J, with 14 bases between. The CDR3 loop is CASSSKGAGTQYF. CDR3 nucleotide sequence: TGTGCCAGCAGCTCGAAAGGGGCCGGGACGCAGTATTTT.

This clonotype was counted at least ten times. The chain uses TRBV7-8 and TRBJ1-5, with 7 nucleotides matching TRBD1. V trimming: 0 bases; J trimming: 4 bases; junction bases outside the gene matches: 0. This CDR3 is built from 14 residues. Per germline, CDR1 SGHVS and CDR2 FQNEAQ. CDR3 residues: CASSLATGNQPQHF. CDR3 DNA: TGTGCCAGCAGCTTAGCGACAGGGAATCAGCCCCAGCATTTT.

The rearrangement links TRBV6-5 to TRBJ1-1; D may be TRBD1 (6 bases). CDR3 size: 18 residues. Trimming pared 7 bases from V and 0 bases from J, leaving 24 bases between. Germline values: CDR1 MNHEY, CDR2 SVGAGI. CDR3 in DNA: TGTGCCAGCACGCGCGCTCGGGGGCAGCTTTTAATGAACACTGAAGCTTTCTTT. Amino acids: CASTRARGQLLMNTEAFF.

This clonotype was seen a handful of times. This rearrangement joins TRBV28 to TRBJ2-7; no reliable D call. The CDR3 has 11 amino acids. Germline V gene sequence: CDR1 MDHEN, CDR2 SYDVKM. The V end was cut by 8 bases, the J end by 5 bases, with 10 bases between. The CDR3 spells CASESINEQYF. CDR3 DNA sequence: TGTGCCAGCGAGTCCATCAACGAGCAGTACTTC.

This clonotype was seen ten or more times. The chain recombines TRBV4-2 with TRBJ2-7, with TRBD2 matching over 8 bases. The length of the CDR3 is 16 residues. Trimming at V came to 0 bases and at J to 3 bases, leaving 7 bases not matched to a gene. The V gene's germline CDR1 is LGHNA and CDR2 YNFKEQ. CDR3 sequence reads: CASSQEYRGRFYEQYF. CDR3 bases: TGTGCCAGCAGCCAAGAGTACCGCGGGAGGTTCTACGAGCAGTACTTC.

The table lists this clonotype with a count of one. This may come from a read error, since a much larger clone is one base off. The rearrangement uses TRBV5-3 and TRBJ2-5; the D is unclear. TRBV5-3 carries the ORF label, with uncertain function. The CDR3 sequence is 17 residues long. CDR3 bases: TGTGCCAGCAGCTTACGGAGAGGCATCAAAGGGCAAGAGACCCAGTACTTC. Translation: CASSLRRGIKGQETQYF.